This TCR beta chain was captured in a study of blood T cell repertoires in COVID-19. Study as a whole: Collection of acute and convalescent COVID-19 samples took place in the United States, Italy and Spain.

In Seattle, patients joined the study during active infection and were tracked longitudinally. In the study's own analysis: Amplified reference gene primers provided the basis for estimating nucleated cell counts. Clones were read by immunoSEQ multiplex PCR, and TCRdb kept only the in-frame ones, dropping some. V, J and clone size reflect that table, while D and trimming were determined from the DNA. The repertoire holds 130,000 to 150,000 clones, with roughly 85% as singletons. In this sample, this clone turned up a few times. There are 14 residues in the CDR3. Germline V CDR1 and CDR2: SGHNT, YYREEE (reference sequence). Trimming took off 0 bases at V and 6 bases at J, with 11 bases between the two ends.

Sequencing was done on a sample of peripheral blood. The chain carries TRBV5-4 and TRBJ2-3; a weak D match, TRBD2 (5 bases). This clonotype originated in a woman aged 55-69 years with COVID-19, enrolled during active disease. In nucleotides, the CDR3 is TGTGCCAGCAGCTTGGGACCCTCGGGGGATACGCAGTATTTT. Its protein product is CASSLGPSGDTQYF.